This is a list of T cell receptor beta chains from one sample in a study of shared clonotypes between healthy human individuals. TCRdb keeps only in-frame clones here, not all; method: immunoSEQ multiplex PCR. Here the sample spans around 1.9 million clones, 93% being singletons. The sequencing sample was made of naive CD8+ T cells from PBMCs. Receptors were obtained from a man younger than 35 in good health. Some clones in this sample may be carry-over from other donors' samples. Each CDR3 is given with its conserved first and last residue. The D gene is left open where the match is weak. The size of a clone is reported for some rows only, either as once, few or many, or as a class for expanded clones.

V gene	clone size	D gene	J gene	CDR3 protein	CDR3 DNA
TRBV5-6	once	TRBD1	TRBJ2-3	CASSLAGQERQYF	TGTGCCAGCAGCTTGGCGGGACAGGAGAGGCAGTATTTT
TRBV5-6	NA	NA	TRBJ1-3	CASSSEGTGNTIYF	TGTGCCAGCAGCTCTGAGGGGACGGGAAACACCATATATTTT
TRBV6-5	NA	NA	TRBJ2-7	CASSLRDTDSGEQYF	TGTGCCAGCAGTCTCCGGGACACCGACTCGGGCGAGCAGTACTTC
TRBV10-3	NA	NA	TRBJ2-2	CASLTAGELFF	TGTGCCAGCCTTACTGCCGGGGAGCTGTTTTTT
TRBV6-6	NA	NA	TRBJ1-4	CASSRQATNEKLFF	TGTGCCAGCAGTAGGCAGGCAACTAATGAAAAACTGTTTTTT
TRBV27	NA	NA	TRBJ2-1	CASSPTKLVAVHEQFF	TGTGCCAGCAGTCCAACTAAACTAGTCGCGGTGCATGAGCAGTTCTTC
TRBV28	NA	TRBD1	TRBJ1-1	CASNNRGWTEAFF	TGTGCCAGCAATAACAGGGGATGGACTGAAGCTTTCTTT
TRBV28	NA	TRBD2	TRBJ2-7	CASSLSGGDYEQYF	TGTGCCAGCAGTTTATCGGGGGGAGACTACGAGCAGTACTTC
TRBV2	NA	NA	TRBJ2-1	CASSERDFSSYNEQFF	TGTGCCAGCAGTGAGAGGGACTTTAGCTCCTACAATGAGCAGTTCTTC
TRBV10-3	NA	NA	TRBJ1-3	CAISEIAQSSGNTIYF	TGTGCCATCAGTGAGATTGCACAGAGCTCTGGAAACACCATATATTTT
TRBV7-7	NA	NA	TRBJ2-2	CASSFQYTGELFF	TGTGCCAGCAGCTTCCAGTACACCGGGGAGCTGTTTTTT
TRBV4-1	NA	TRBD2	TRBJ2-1	CASSQDRREGGNEQFF	TGCGCCAGCAGCCAAGATCGGCGGGAGGGCGGGAATGAGCAGTTCTTC
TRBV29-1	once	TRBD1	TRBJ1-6	CSALTGGYNSPLHF	TGCAGCGCCCTAACAGGGGGCTATAATTCACCCCTCCACTTT
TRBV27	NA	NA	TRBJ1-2	CASSLSEGRGYTF	TGTGCCAGCAGTTTATCGGAGGGAAGGGGCTACACCTTC
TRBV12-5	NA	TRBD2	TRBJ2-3	CASGPGGGTDTQYF	TGTGCTAGTGGTCCGGGGGGAGGTACAGATACGCAGTATTTT
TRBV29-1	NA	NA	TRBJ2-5	CSAATGSQETQYF	TGCAGCGCAGCGACTGGCTCCCAAGAGACCCAGTACTTC
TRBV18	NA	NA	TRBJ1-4	CASSPSGANEKLFF	TGTGCCAGCTCACCCTCGGGTGCGAATGAAAAACTGTTTTTT
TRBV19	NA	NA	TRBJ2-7	CASSIPQRDYEQYF	TGTGCCAGTAGTATCCCCCAGAGGGACTACGAGCAGTACTTC
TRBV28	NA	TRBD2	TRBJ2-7	CASSLPRETSGNYEQYF	TGTGCCAGCAGTTTACCCCGGGAGACTAGCGGGAACTACGAGCAGTACTTC
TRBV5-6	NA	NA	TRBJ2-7	CASSSYRVWEAYEQYF	TGTGCCAGCAGCTCATACAGGGTATGGGAAGCCTACGAGCAGTACTTC
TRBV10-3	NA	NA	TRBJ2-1	CAISRSEVVNNEQFF	TGTGCCATCAGCCGTTCAGAGGTGGTTAACAATGAGCAGTTCTTC
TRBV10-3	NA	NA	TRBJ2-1	CASTPGKNSYNEQFF	TGTGCCAGCACACCGGGCAAAAACTCCTACAATGAGCAGTTCTTC
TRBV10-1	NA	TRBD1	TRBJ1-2	CASSEDRGEDGYTF	TGCGCCAGCAGTGAGGACAGGGGGGAGGATGGCTACACCTTC
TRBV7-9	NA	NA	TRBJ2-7	CASSPWTDIYEQYF	TGTGCCAGCAGCCCTTGGACAGACATCTACGAGCAGTACTTC
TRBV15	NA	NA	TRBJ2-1	CATSRSLAQQFF	TGTGCCACCAGCAGATCCCTAGCTCAGCAGTTCTTC
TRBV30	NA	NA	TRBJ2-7	CAWSVRAGSYEQYF	TGTGCCTGGAGTGTACGGGCCGGATCCTACGAGCAGTACTTC
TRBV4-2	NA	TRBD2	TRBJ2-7	CASSLLAGGNEQYF	TGTGCCAGCAGCCTACTAGCGGGAGGCAACGAGCAGTACTTC
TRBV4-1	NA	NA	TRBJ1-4	CASRTVGTRGEKLFF	TGCGCCAGCAGGACTGTCGGGACCCGAGGGGAAAAACTGTTTTTT
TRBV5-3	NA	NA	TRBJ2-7	CARSLGQPSEQYF	TGTGCCAGAAGCTTGGGACAACCCAGCGAGCAGTACTTC
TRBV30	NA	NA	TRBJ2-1	CAWRGFEGPGNEQFF	TGTGCCTGGAGGGGTTTTGAGGGTCCAGGCAATGAGCAGTTCTTC
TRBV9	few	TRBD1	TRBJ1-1	CASRKDRGPYTEAFF	TGTGCCAGCAGGAAGGACAGGGGTCCGTACACTGAAGCTTTCTTT
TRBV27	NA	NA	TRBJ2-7	CASSFAGAAYEQYF	TGTGCCAGCAGTTTCGCAGGGGCTGCTTACGAGCAGTACTTC
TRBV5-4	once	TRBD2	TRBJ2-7	CASSLAGDRDYNYEQYF	TGTGCCAGCAGCTTGGCCGGTGACCGGGACTACAACTACGAGCAGTACTTC
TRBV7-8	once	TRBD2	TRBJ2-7	CASTATPSGLAGREQYF	TGTGCCAGCACGGCCACTCCCTCGGGACTAGCGGGTAGAGAGCAGTACTTC
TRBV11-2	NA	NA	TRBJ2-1	CASQSRDKGSYEQFF	TGTGCCAGCCAAAGCCGGGACAAGGGTTCGTATGAGCAGTTCTTC
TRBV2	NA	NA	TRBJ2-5	CASSNTGRPQETQYF	TGTGCCAGCAGTAATACCGGGAGACCACAAGAGACCCAGTACTTC
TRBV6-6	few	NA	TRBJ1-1	CASKWGSEAFF	TGTGCCAGCAAGTGGGGTTCTGAAGCTTTCTTT
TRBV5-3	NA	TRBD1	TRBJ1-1	CARRSTRAGGLEAFF	TGTGCCAGAAGATCGACCCGGGCAGGGGGCCTTGAAGCTTTCTTT
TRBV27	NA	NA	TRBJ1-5	CASSPQWGRPQHF	TGTGCCAGCAGTCCGCAGTGGGGTCGGCCCCAGCATTTT
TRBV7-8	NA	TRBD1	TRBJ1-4	CASSKTGGLFEKLFF	TGTGCCAGCAGCAAGACAGGGGGCCTTTTTGAAAAACTGTTTTTT
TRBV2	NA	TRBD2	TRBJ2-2	CASSPGLAGRNTGELFF	TGTGCCAGCAGTCCGGGACTAGCGGGAAGAAACACCGGGGAGCTGTTTTTT
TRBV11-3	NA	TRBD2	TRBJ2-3	CASSSGIGTDTQYF	TGTGCCAGCAGTAGCGGGATTGGCACAGATACGCAGTATTTT
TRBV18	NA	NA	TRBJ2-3	CASSPSPPGTDTQYF	TGTGCCAGCTCACCTTCCCCCCCGGGCACAGATACGCAGTATTTT
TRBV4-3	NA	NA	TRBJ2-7	CASSQDRQGSYEQYF	TGCGCCAGCAGCCAAGACCGGCAGGGCTCCTACGAGCAGTACTTC
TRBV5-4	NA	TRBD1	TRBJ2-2	CASSKDRAYTGELFF	TGTGCCAGCAGCAAGGACAGGGCGTACACCGGGGAGCTGTTTTTT
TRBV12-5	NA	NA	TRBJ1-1	CASGSTQKNTEAFF	TGTGCTAGTGGTTCCACACAGAAGAACACTGAAGCTTTCTTT
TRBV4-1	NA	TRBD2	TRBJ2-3	CASTLGPRGGSTDTQYF	TGCGCCAGCACCCTAGGTCCGCGGGGAGGGAGCACAGATACGCAGTATTTT
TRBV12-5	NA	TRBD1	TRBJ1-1	CASGLGEPGGRHTEAFF	TGTGCTAGTGGTTTGGGAGAACCAGGGGGGAGGCACACTGAAGCTTTCTTT
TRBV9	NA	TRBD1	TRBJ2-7	CASSDGTGASYEQYF	TGTGCCAGCAGCGACGGGACAGGGGCCTCCTACGAGCAGTACTTC
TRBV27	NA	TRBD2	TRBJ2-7	CASSFGSGTVYEQYF	TGTGCCAGCAGTTTCGGTAGCGGGACGGTGTACGAGCAGTACTTC
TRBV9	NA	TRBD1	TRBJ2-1	CASSPTGQYSYNEQFF	TGTGCCAGCAGCCCCACGGGACAGTACTCCTACAATGAGCAGTTCTTC
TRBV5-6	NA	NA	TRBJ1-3	CASSLWGARVGNTIYF	TGTGCCAGCAGCTTGTGGGGGGCCAGGGTCGGAAACACCATATATTTT
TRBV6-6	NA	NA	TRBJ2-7	CASSYAWHESVEQYF	TGTGCCAGCAGTTACGCTTGGCACGAAAGTGTGGAGCAGTACTTC
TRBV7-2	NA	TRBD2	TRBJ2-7	CASSPSGFYEQYF	TGTGCCAGCAGCCCTAGCGGGTTCTACGAGCAGTACTTC
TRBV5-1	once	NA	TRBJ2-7	CASSWPGGYEQYF	TGCGCCAGCAGCTGGCCCGGGGGCTACGAGCAGTACTTC